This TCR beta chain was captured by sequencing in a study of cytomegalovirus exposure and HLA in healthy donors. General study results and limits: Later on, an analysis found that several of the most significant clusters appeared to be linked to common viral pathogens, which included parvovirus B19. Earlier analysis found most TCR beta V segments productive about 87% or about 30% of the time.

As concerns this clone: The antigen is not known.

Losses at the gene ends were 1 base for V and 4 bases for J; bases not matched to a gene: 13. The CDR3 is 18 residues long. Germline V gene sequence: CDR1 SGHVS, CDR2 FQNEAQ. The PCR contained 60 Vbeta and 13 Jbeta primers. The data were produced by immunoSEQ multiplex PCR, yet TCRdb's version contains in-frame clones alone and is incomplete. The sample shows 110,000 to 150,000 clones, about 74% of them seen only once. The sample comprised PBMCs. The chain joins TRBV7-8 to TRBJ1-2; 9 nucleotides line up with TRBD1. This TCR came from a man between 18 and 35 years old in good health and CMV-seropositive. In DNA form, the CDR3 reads TGTGCCAGCAGCTTAGTTTGGGACAGGGTAGATGGAAGCTATGGCTACACCTTC. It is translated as CASSLVWDRVDGSYGYTF.